This is a list of T cell receptor beta chains from one sample in a study of vaccination and CD4 T cells after COVID-19. These TCRs' antigens remain unknown. From the PCR reads, TCRdb called clonotypes with MiXCR, one entry per CDR3 protein. The table lists 9,000 to 15,000 distinct CDR3 sequences, about two thirds of them singletons. Specimen: CD4+ T cells from blood, cultured in vitro. The receptors here all came from a human donor who had recovered from COVID-19. The CDR3 runs from the conserved cysteine through the conserved F or W. D genes are given only for firm matches.

.	TRBV9	TRBJ2-5	CASSEVLGGRLQETQYF
TRBD1	TRBV6-1	TRBJ2-1	CASRPTGTGPGNEQFF
.	TRBV20-1	TRBJ1-1	CSARAEGIQTEAFF
.	TRBV11-2	TRBJ2-7	CASSRIMGPGAYEQYF
.	TRBV7-6	TRBJ2-5	CASSLTYQETQYF
TRBD1	TRBV2	TRBJ1-2	CASIRQGGLEIYGYTF
TRBD1	TRBV5-4	TRBJ1-6	CASSLRDRYNSPLHF
.	TRBV7-9	TRBJ1-6	CASSLVAGPNSPLHF
.	TRBV28	TRBJ2-5	CASSSPTLTGSQETQYF
TRBD2	TRBV20-1	TRBJ2-4	CSARSGGLAKNIQYF
TRBD1	TRBV7-9	TRBJ1-2	CASSLMDRTYGYTF
TRBD1	TRBV5-3	TRBJ1-6	CASRNDRAPLHF
.	TRBV24-1	TRBJ2-7	CATAANTLSGEQYF
TRBD1	TRBV11-2	TRBJ2-5	CASSYWTGGSPETQYF
TRBD1	TRBV6-1	TRBJ2-3	CASSPQGARTDTQYF
.	TRBV12-3/TRBV12-4	TRBJ1-6	CASSSSGALSPLHF
.	TRBV7-9	TRBJ1-5	CASSLGYSNQPQHF
TRBD1	TRBV7-8	TRBJ1-1	CASSSTGGLKSTEAFF
.	TRBV29-1	TRBJ2-3	CSVGGKKGTDTQYF
.	TRBV5-4	TRBJ2-2	CASSLVGGRNTGELFF
TRBD1	TRBV28	TRBJ2-5	CASSLGQGVYQETQYF
.	TRBV7-2	TRBJ2-3	CASSPTPGNTQYF
TRBD1	TRBV7-2	TRBJ1-1	CASSSGTGRTEAFF
.	TRBV1	TRBJ1-1	CTSSHAGTGADTEAFF
.	TRBV6-5	TRBJ2-4	CASSYSSQGRRIQYF
.	TRBV12-3/TRBV12-4	TRBJ1-1	CASSLAPGGVGTEAFF
TRBD1	TRBV6-2/TRBV6-3	TRBJ1-2	CASSHGQVDGYTF
TRBD1	TRBV2	TRBJ2-1	CASSVTGGYNEQFF
.	TRBV12-3/TRBV12-4	TRBJ2-7	CASSLGGTANYEQYF
TRBD1	TRBV19	TRBJ1-4	CASSMGTGPEKLFF
TRBD1	TRBV6-2/TRBV6-3	TRBJ2-2	CASRSTGGAYTGELFF
TRBD1	TRBV5-1	TRBJ1-2	CASSRWGTGSGGYTF
TRBD1	TRBV28	TRBJ2-1	CASSGWDRGFEQFF
.	TRBV7-6	TRBJ1-1	CASSLEGSVTEAFF
.	TRBV27	TRBJ2-1	CASRISGSYNEQFF
.	TRBV11-3	TRBJ2-5	CASSLLGFQETQYF
TRBD2	TRBV29-1	TRBJ2-5	CSVGGLAGYQETQYF
TRBD1	TRBV18	TRBJ1-1	CASSSDRGHGTEAFF
.	TRBV6-5	TRBJ1-3	CASSYSRGRGNTIYF
TRBD1	TRBV24-1	TRBJ1-1	CATSEDRDRAEAFF
.	TRBV6-5	TRBJ1-3	CASSYGQHSGNTIYF
.	TRBV29-1	TRBJ1-2	CSVGASYGYTF
.	TRBV27	TRBJ1-2	CASSLSALNYGYTF
TRBD1	TRBV6-1	TRBJ1-2	CASSRTGKDYGYTF
TRBD1	TRBV20-1	TRBJ2-7	CSARPGGNAYEQYF
TRBD2	TRBV6-5	TRBJ2-7	CASSSQPNPGLALYEQYF
.	TRBV2	TRBJ1-5	CASRLGSNQPQHF
TRBD2	TRBV5-1	TRBJ2-3	CASSLGVSGVGTDTQYF